This is a list of T cell receptor beta chains from one sample in a study of CD8+ T cells in alopecia areata. Generated by immunoSEQ multiplex PCR, the TCRdb table keeps only in-frame clones and is missing some. The sample consists of about 210,000 clones, 55% to 70% of them appearing once. Source: CD4+ T cells sorted from blood, taken at week 4, from a patient treated with tofacitinib. The receptor set was obtained from a human donor with alopecia areata. The CDR3 runs from the conserved cysteine through the conserved F or W. Each record gives: D gene, V gene, clone size, J gene, CDR3 protein, CDR3 DNA. A D gene is named only where the DNA matches it firmly. Size is stated for part of the rows, as once, few or many counts, or as a class when the clone is expanded.

TRBD2	TRBV7-2	NA	TRBJ2-5	CASSLKAQLAGGQETQYF	TGTGCCAGCAGCTTAAAAGCCCAACTAGCGGGGGGGCAAGAGACCCAGTACTTC
TRBD2	TRBV4-1	NA	TRBJ2-3	CASSPGLAGGQDTQYF	TGCGCCAGCAGCCCAGGACTAGCGGGGGGGCAAGATACGCAGTATTTT
NA	TRBV29-1	few	TRBJ2-5	CSVGEGEGTQYF	TGCAGCGTTGGAGAAGGGGAAGGGACCCAGTACTTC
NA	TRBV29-1	NA	TRBJ2-1	CSVQRGYNEQFF	TGCAGCGTCCAACGGGGGTACAATGAGCAGTTCTTC
NA	TRBV6-5	NA	TRBJ1-2	CASSYGSLNYGYTF	TGTGCCAGCAGTTACGGCAGTTTAAACTATGGCTACACCTTC
NA	TRBV27	NA	TRBJ1-6	CASSSYNSPLHF	TGTGCCAGCAGTTCCTATAATTCACCCCTCCACTTT
TRBD1	TRBV7-2	few	TRBJ2-1	CASRRPGTEYNEQFF	TGTGCCAGCAGACGACCCGGGACAGAGTACAATGAGCAGTTCTTC
TRBD1	TRBV10-3	NA	TRBJ1-5	CAIGQGSQPQHF	TGTGCCATAGGACAGGGGTCCCAGCCCCAGCATTTT
TRBD2	TRBV4-3	few	TRBJ2-1	CASSQAGGSQSSYNEQFF	TGCGCCAGCAGCCAAGCGGGAGGCAGCCAAAGCTCCTACAATGAGCAGTTCTTC
TRBD1	TRBV5-1	NA	TRBJ2-7	CASSFGTGVYEQYF	TGCGCCAGCAGCTTCGGGACAGGGGTGTACGAGCAGTACTTC